Below are 21 T cell receptor beta chains sequenced from a single sample in a study of blood T cell repertoires in COVID-19. The table came from immunoSEQ multiplex PCR; TCRdb's copy has only in-frame clones and leaves some out. The sample yields 200,000 to 250,000 clones, roughly 80% seen once. The specimen sequenced was peripheral blood. All receptors derive from a woman older than 75 with COVID-19, enrolled during active disease.

The CDR3 DNA follows: TGTGCCAGCAAGAGAGGGCAACAAGAGACCCAGTACTTC. This codes for CASKRGQQETQYF. The chain carries TRBV2 and TRBJ2-5, with D perhaps TRBD2 (5 bases). Trimming removed 7 bases at V and 2 bases at J, with 11 bases between. This CDR3 is 13 amino acids long. Per the germline V gene, CDR1 is SNHLY and CDR2 is FYNNEI.

Worth noting for this clone: The same CDR3 can be traced to other DNA sequences in this sample. This chain connects TRBV7-9 to TRBJ1-2; 7 nucleotides align to TRBD1. Per the germline V gene, CDR1 is SEHNR and CDR2 is FQNEAQ (reference sequence). J lost 8 bases, V lost 5 bases, and 2 bases had no gene match. This CDR3 has 11 amino acids. CDR3 region: CASSLGGGYTF. CDR3 DNA sequence: TGTGCCAGCAGCCTAGGGGGCGGCTACACCTTC.

The V call is TRBV4-1, the J call TRBJ1-5; no definite D call. The germline gives CDR1 MGHRA, CDR2 YSYEKL. This CDR3 region has 17 residues. Trimming stripped 0 bases from V and 4 bases from J, with 16 bases between. CDR3 DNA sequence: TGCGCCAGCAGCCAAGAAGGATCCTTTCGGGGAAATCAGCCCCAGCATTTT. Its translation is CASSQEGSFRGNQPQHF.

This clone was picked up a small number of times. As DNA, the CDR3 is TGCGCCAGCAGCTTGGACGGGGGCACTGAAGCTTTCTTT. Amino acid sequence: CASSLDGGTEAFF. The chain is built from TRBV5-1 and TRBJ1-1; D might be TRBD1 (5 bases). The CDR3 totals 13 residues. The germline gives CDR1 SGHRS, CDR2 YFSETQ. The ends were cut back, 0 bases at V and 4 bases at J, with 7 bases in the middle. Filled out from reference TRBV5-1 and TRBJ1-1, the complete variable domain reads KAGVTQTPRYLIKTRGQQVTLSCSPISGHRSVSWYQQTPGQGLQFLFEYFSETQRNKGNFPGRFSGRQFSNSRSEMNVSTLELGDSALYLCASSLDGGTEAFFGQGTRLTVV.

The chain links TRBV28 to TRBJ2-3; 9 positions agree with TRBD2. This CDR3 is 15 amino acids long. V shed 3 bases, J shed 5 bases, and the junction held 6 bases outside the gene matches. Germline assignment: CDR1 MDHEN and CDR2 SYDVKM. The CDR3, as DNA: TGTGCCAGCAGTTTTAGAAGCGGGGGGAAAGATACGCAGTATTTT. This codes for CASSFRSGGKDTQYF. Full variable domain (rest looked up from reference TRBV28 and TRBJ2-3): DVKVTQSSRYLVKRTGEKVFLECVQDMDHENMFWYRQDPGLGLRLIYFSYDVKMKEKGDIPEGYSVSREKKERFSLILESASTNQTSMYLCASSFRSGGKDTQYFGPGTRLTVL.

The chain couples TRBV27 to TRBJ1-6; D gene unclear. This CDR3 has 12 residues. The V end lost 7 bases, the J end lost 7 bases, and 8 bases lay between the germline ends. From germline, CDR1 is MNHEY and CDR2 SMNVEV (reference sequence). The CDR3 DNA is TGTGCCAGCAAACCGGGGAATTCACCCCTCCACTTT. It yields the protein CASKPGNSPLHF.

This clone was seen more than once but under ten times. The chain's CDR3 is CSARGQLNTEAFF. In nucleotides, the CDR3 is TGCAGTGCTCGTGGACAGTTAAACACTGAAGCTTTCTTT. The chain employs TRBV20-1 and TRBJ1-1, with D perhaps matching TRBD1 (6 bases). CDR3 length equals 13 residues. CDR1 DFQATT and CDR2 SNEGSKA come from the germline V gene (reference sequence). Trimming shortened V by 5 bases and J by 2 bases, and 12 bases separated the two germline ends.

This chain joins TRBV4-2 and TRBJ2-5; D not resolved. Germline loops: CDR1 LGHNA, CDR2 YNFKEQ. The V and J ends lost 1 base and 7 bases respectively, with 10 bases between them. The CDR3 is 13 residues long. The CDR3 reads CASSQGEAGTQYF. The CDR3 nucleotides read TGTGCCAGCAGCCAAGGAGAAGCTGGGACCCAGTACTTC.

The V gene is TRBV5-1, the J gene TRBJ1-4, with D maybe TRBD1 (6 bases). The CDR3 covers 15 residues. CDR1 and CDR2 from the germline V gene are SGHRS and YFSETQ. V was pared by 2 bases and J by 0 bases, with 8 bases between. The CDR3 is CASSFSGATNEKLFF. Here the CDR3 DNA reads TGCGCCAGCAGCTTCTCAGGGGCAACTAATGAAAAACTGTTTTTT.

The rearrangement joins TRBV5-4 to TRBJ1-4; the match to TRBD1 covers 10 bases. Trimming took 3 bases from V and 7 from J; bases not matched to a gene: 6. The germline CDR1 and CDR2 sequences are SGHNT and YYREEE (reference sequence). The CDR3 is made up of 15 amino acids. CDR3 in amino acids: CASSSGQGEGEKLFF. The DNA of the CDR3 is TGTGCCAGCAGCTCTGGACAGGGGGAGGGTGAAAAACTGTTTTTT.

This sequence joins TRBV30 and TRBJ1-5; 9 positions agree with TRBD1. The V gene's germline CDR1 is GTSNPN and CDR2 SVGIG (reference sequence). The CDR3 covers 14 residues. J was trimmed by 2 bases and V by 7 bases; bases with no gene match: 6. The CDR3 bases are TGTGCCTTCCGGGACAGGGTGCGCAATCAGCCCCAGCATTTT. Translation: CAFRDRVRNQPQHF.

The V and J genes are TRBV6-5 and TRBJ1-2; TRBD1 agrees at 8 bases. The CDR3 has 14 amino acids. Losses at the gene ends were 5 bases for V and 4 bases for J; bases not matched to a gene: 6. The germline CDR1 and CDR2 sequences are MNHEY and SVGAGI. The CDR3 DNA follows: TGTGCCAGCAGTCCAGGGGGCTTTGGCTATGGCTACACCTTC. This gives the protein CASSPGGFGYGYTF.

This rearrangement joins TRBV19 to TRBJ2-7; D is ambiguous. CDR1 is LNHDA, CDR2 SQIVND, per germline (reference sequence). The CDR3 spans 13 residues. Trimming cost V 3 bases and J 3 bases, with 9 bases left between them. As DNA, the CDR3 is TGTGCCAGTAGTATTGGGCCCAACTACGAGCAGTACTTC. Translation gives CASSIGPNYEQYF.

The V call is TRBV7-9, the J call TRBJ2-1; 10 nucleotides match TRBD2. This CDR3 spans 16 amino acids. The trim removed 5 bases at V and 6 bases at J, leaving 10 bases unmatched. From germline, CDR1 is SEHNR and CDR2 FQNEAQ (reference sequence). This chain's CDR3 is CASSRTSGTPLNEQFF. Here the CDR3 DNA reads TGTGCCAGCAGCCGAACTAGCGGGACGCCCCTCAATGAGCAGTTCTTC.

The chain has TRBV7-2 and TRBJ1-1; D gene uncertain. V was clipped by 2 bases and J by 0 bases, with 10 bases between them. This CDR3 is 15 amino acids long. The V gene's germline CDR1 is SGHTA and CDR2 FQGNSA. The CDR3 is CASSLNVPMNTEAFF. The CDR3 region has the DNA TGTGCCAGCAGCTTAAACGTCCCTATGAACACTGAAGCTTTCTTT.

This clone was found once. The genes are TRBV7-9 and TRBJ1-1; D might be TRBD1 (6 bases). The germline V gene has CDR1 SEHNR and CDR2 FQNEAQ (reference sequence). V lost 6 bases and J 2 bases, leaving 19 bases between the germline ends. The CDR3 length is 16 residues. This CDR3 is CASRAGDTLFNTEAFF. Written as DNA, the CDR3 is TGTGCCAGCAGGGCGGGGGACACCCTTTTTAACACTGAAGCTTTCTTT.

The CDR3 DNA is TGTGCCAGCAACGCAGGGGGAGAGACCCAGTACTTC. Translation gives CASNAGGETQYF. The genes are TRBV7-9 and TRBJ2-5; 7 bases map to TRBD1. Germline CDR1 and CDR2: SEHNR and FQNEAQ (reference sequence). The CDR3 runs to 12 residues. The ends lost 7 bases at V and 4 bases at J; junction bases unmatched: 3.

This clone is categorized as medium-sized. The rearrangement uses TRBV19 and TRBJ2-1, with 7 positions matching TRBD2. V was pared by 5 bases and J by 2 bases, with 12 bases of the junction left unmatched. The CDR3 contains 17 residues. Germline V gives CDR1 LNHDA, CDR2 SQIVND (reference sequence). The CDR3 DNA is TGTGCCAGTAGTGTCGTCCCACGCGGGAGCGCCTACAATGAGCAGTTCTTC. The encoded protein is CASSVVPRGSAYNEQFF.

The rearrangement uses TRBV7-9 and TRBJ2-3; a weak D match, TRBD1 (6 bases). The CDR3 consists of 17 residues. Trimming took off 4 bases at V and 2 bases at J, with 19 bases between the two ends. The V gene's germline CDR1 is SEHNR and CDR2 FQNEAQ (reference sequence). The chain's CDR3 is CASSSRTEADLTDTQYF. CDR3 DNA: TGTGCCAGCAGCTCAAGGACAGAAGCCGATCTCACAGATACGCAGTATTTT.

This clone was seen a handful of times. The J gene is TRBJ1-1, the V gene TRBV6-5; the D gene is possibly TRBD1 (5 bases). Trimming left V 7 bases short and J 1 base short, with 13 bases between. From germline, CDR1 is MNHEY and CDR2 SVGAGI. CDR3 length: 14 amino acids. The CDR3 loop is CASTVTGQNTEAFF. For the CDR3, the DNA is TGTGCCAGCACCGTAACAGGCCAGAACACTGAAGCTTTCTTT.

V usage is TRBV24-1 and J usage is TRBJ1-5; TRBD1 matches at 9 bases. J was trimmed by 5 bases and V by 3 bases; bases with no gene match: 4. The CDR3 length is 15 residues. Germline V gives CDR1 KGHDR, CDR2 SFDVKD. CDR3: CATSDPGQGDQPQHF. The CDR3, as DNA: TGTGCCACCAGTGATCCGGGACAGGGAGATCAGCCCCAGCATTTT.